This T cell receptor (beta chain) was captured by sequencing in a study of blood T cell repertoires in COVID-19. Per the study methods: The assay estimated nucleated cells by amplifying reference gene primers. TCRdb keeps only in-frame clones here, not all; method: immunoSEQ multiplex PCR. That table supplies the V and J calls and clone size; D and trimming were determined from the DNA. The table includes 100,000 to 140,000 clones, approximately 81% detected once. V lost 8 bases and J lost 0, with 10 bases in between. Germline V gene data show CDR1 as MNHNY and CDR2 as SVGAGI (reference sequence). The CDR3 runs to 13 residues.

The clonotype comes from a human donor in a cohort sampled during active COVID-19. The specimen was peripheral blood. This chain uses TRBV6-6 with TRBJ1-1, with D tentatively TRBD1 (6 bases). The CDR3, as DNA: TGTGCCAGCCGTCAGGGGATGAACACTGAAGCTTTCTTT. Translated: CASRQGMNTEAFF.